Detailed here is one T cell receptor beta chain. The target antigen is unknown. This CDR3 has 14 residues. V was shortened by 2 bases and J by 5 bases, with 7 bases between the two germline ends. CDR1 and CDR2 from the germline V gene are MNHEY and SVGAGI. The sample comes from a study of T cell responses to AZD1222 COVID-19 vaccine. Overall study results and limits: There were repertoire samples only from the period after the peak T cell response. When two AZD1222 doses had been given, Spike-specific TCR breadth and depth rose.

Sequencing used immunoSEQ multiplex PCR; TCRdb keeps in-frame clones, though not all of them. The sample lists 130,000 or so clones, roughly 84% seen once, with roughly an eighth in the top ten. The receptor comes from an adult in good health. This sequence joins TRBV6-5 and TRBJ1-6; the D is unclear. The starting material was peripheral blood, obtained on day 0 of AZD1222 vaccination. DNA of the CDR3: TGTGCCAGCAGTTACCAGCAAAATAATTCACCCCTCCACTTT. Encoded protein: CASSYQQNNSPLHF.